This T cell receptor (beta chain) was sequenced for a study of blood T cell repertoires in COVID-19. Study-level information: T cells, B-cell-depleted T cells, or PBMCs provided the cDNA or gDNA that served as material.

It was during active infection that Seattle patients were enrolled and then longitudinally followed. In the original processing: The assay estimated nucleated cells by amplifying reference gene primers. Sequenced by immunoSEQ multiplex PCR; TCRdb stores in-frame clones only, minus some. Clone size and the V and J calls come from that table; the DNA yielded D and trimming. The table has about 370,000 clones, 70% to 90% seen once. The TCR originated in a woman aged 25 to 39 with COVID-19, enrolled during active disease. Specimen: peripheral blood.

As DNA, the CDR3 is TGCGCCAGCAGCCTTGAGGAGTGGTCTGGAAACACCATATATTTT. This encodes CASSLEEWSGNTIYF. The J gene is TRBJ1-3, the V gene TRBV4-1; no reliable D call. Trimming left V 4 bases short and J 1 base short, with 11 bases between. CDR1 and CDR2 from the germline V gene are MGHRA and YSYEKL. The CDR3 runs to 15 residues.